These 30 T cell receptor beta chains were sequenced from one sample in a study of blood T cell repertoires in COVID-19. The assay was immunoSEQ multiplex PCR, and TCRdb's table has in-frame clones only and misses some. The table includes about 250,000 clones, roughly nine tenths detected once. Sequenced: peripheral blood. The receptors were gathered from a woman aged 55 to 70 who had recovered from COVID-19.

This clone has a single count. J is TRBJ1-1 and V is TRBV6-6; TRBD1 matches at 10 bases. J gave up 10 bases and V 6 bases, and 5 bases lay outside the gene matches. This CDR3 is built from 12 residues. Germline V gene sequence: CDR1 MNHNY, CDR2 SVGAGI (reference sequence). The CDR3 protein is CASRDRGRRAFF. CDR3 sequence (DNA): TGTGCCAGCAGAGACAGGGGGCGCAGAGCTTTCTTT.

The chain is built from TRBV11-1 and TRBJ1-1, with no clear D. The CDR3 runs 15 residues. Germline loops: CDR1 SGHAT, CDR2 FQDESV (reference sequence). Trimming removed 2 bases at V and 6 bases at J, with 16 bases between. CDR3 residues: CASSLMQATRAEAFF. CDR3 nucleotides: TGTGCCAGCAGCTTAATGCAGGCTACGAGGGCTGAAGCTTTCTTT.

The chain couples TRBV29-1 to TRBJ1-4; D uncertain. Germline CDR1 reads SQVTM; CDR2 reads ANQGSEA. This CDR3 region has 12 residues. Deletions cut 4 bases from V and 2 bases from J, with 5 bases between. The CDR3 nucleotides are TGCAGCGTTGTCTCCACTAATGAAAAACTGTTTTTT. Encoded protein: CSVVSTNEKLFF.

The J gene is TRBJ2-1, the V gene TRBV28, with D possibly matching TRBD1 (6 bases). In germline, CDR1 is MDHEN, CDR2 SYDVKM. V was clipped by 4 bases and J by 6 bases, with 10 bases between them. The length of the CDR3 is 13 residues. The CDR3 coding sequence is TGTGCCAGCAGTTCCTACAGGGTCAATGAGCAGTTCTTC. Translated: CASSSYRVNEQFF.

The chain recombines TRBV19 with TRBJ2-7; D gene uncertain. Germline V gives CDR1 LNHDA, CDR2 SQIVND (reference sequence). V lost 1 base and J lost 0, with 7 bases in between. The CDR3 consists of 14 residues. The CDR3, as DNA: TGTGCCAGTAGTATAGCACGGAGCTCCTACGAGCAGTACTTC. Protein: CASSIARSSYEQYF.

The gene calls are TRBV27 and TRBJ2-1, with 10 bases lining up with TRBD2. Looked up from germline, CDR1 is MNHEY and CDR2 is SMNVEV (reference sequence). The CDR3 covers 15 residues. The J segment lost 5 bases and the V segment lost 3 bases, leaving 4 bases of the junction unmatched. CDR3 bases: TGTGCCAGCAGTTTCCTAGCGGGGGAGGACAATGAGCAGTTCTTC. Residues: CASSFLAGEDNEQFF.

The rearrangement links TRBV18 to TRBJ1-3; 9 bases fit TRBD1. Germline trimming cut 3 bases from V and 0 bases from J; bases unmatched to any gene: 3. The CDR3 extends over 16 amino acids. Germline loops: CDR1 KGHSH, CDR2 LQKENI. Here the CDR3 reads CASSPGTGPSGNTIYF. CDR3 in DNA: TGTGCCAGCTCACCCGGGACAGGGCCCTCTGGAAACACCATATATTTT.

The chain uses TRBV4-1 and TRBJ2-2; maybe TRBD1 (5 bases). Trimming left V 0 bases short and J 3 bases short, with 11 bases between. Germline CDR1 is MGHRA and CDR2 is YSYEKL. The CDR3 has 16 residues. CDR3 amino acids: CASSQDLGADTGELFF. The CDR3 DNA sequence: TGCGCCAGCAGCCAAGATTTAGGGGCCGACACCGGGGAGCTGTTTTTT.

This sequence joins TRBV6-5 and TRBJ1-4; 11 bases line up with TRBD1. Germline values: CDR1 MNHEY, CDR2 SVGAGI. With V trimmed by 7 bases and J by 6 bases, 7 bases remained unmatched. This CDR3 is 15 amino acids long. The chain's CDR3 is CASKILGQGDEKLFF. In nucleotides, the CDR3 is TGTGCCAGCAAGATCCTGGGACAGGGGGATGAAAAACTGTTTTTT.

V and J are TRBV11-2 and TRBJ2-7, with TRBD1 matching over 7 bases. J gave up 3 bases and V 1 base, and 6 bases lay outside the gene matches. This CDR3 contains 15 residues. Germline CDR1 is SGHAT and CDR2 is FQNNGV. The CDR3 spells CASSLGWDSNYEQYF. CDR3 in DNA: TGTGCCAGCAGCTTAGGTTGGGACAGCAACTACGAGCAGTACTTC.

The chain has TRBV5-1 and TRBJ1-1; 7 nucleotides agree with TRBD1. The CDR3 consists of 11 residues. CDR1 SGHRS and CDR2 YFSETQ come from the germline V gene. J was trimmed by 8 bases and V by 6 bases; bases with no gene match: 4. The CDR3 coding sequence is TGCGCCAGCATATACAGGGGCGAAGCTTTCTTT. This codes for CASIYRGEAFF.

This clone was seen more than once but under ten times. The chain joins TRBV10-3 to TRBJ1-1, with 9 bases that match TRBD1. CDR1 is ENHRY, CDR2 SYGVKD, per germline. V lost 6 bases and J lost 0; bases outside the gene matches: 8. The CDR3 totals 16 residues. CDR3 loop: CAIRTGQGRMNTEAFF. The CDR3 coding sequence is TGTGCCATCAGAACAGGACAGGGGCGAATGAACACTGAAGCTTTCTTT.

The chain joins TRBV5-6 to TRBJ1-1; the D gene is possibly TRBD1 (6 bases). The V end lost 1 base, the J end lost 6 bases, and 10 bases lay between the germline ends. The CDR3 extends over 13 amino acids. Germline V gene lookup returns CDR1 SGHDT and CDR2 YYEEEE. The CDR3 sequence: CASSLLGAPEAFF. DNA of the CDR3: TGTGCCAGCAGCTTGTTGGGGGCCCCTGAAGCTTTCTTT.

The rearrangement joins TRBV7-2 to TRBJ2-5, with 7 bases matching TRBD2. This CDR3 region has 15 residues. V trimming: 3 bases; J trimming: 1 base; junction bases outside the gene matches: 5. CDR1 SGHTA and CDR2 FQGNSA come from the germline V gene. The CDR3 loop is CASSFRSSGQETQYF. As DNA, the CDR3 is TGTGCCAGCAGCTTTCGTTCTAGCGGCCAAGAGACCCAGTACTTC. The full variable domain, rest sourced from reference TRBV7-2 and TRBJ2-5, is GAGVSQSPSNKVTEKGKDVELRCDPISGHTALYWYRQSLGQGLEFLIYFQGNSAPDKSGLPSDRFSAERTGGSVSTLTIQRTQQEDSAVYLCASSFRSSGQETQYFGPGTRLLVL.

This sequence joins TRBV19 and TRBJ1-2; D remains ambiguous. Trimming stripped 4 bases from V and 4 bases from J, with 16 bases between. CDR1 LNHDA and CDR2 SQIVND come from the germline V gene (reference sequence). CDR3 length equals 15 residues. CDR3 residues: CASSTAGIYGYGYTF. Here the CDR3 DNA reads TGTGCCAGTAGTACTGCCGGGATATACGGCTATGGCTACACCTTC. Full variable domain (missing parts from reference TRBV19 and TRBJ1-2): DGGITQSPKYLFRKEGQNVTLSCEQNLNHDAMYWYRQDPGQGLRLIYYSQIVNDFQKGDIAEGYSVSREKKESFPLTVTSAQKNPTAFYLCASSTAGIYGYGYTFGSGTRLTVV.

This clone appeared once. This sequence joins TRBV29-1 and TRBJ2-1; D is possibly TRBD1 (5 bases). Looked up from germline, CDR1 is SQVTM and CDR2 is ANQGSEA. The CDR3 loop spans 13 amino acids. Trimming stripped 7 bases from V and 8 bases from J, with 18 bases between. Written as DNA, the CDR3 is TGCAGCGGACGGGCCGACAGCTTCGATGAGCAGTTCTTC. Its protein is CSGRADSFDEQFF.

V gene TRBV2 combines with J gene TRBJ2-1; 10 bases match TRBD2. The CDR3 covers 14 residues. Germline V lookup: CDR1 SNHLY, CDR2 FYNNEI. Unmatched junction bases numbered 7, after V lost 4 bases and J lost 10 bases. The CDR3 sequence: CASSGPAGGREQFF. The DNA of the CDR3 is TGTGCCAGCAGTGGGCCAGCGGGGGGGCGGGAGCAGTTCTTC.

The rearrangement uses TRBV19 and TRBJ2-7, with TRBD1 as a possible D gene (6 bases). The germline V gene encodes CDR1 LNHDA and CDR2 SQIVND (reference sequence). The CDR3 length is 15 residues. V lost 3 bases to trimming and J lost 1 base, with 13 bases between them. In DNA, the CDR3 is TGTGCCAGTAGTATGAACAGGGCCGGATCCTACGAGCAGTACTTC. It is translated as CASSMNRAGSYEQYF.

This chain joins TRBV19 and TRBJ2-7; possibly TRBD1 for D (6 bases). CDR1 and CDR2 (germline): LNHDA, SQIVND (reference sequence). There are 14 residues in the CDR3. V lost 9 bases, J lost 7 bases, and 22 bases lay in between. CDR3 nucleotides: TGTGCCAGGCCCACAGGGTCCATCTACGAGGAGCAGTACTTC. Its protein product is CARPTGSIYEEQYF.

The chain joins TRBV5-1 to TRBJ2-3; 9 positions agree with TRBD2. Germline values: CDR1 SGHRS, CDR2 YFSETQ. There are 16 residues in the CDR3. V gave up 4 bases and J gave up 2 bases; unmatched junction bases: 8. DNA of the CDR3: TGCGCCAGCAGCCCAAATAGCGGGGGAATCACAGATACGCAGTATTTT. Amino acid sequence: CASSPNSGGITDTQYF.

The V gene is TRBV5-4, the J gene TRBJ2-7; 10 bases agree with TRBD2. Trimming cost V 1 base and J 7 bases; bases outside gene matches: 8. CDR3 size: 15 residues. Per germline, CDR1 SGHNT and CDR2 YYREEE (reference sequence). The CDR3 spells CASSLKSGGAGEQYF. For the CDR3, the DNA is TGTGCCAGCAGCTTGAAGAGCGGGGGGGCTGGAGAGCAGTACTTC.

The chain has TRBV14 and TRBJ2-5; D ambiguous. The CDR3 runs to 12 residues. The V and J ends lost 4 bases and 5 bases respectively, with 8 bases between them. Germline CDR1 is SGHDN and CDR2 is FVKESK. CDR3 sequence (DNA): TGTGCCAGCAGCCTATCACGGGAGACCCAGTACTTC. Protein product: CASSLSRETQYF.

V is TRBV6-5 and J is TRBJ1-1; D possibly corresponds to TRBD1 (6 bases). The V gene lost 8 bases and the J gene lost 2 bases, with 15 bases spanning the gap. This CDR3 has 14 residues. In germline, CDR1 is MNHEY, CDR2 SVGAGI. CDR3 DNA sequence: TGTGCCAGCTATAAGGGACACTCAAACACTGAAGCTTTCTTT. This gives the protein CASYKGHSNTEAFF.

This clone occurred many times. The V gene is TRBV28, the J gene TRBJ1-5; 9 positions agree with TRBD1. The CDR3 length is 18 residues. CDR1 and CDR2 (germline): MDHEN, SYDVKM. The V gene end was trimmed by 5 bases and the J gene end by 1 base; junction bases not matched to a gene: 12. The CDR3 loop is CASSKGKQGALSNQPQHF. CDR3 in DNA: TGTGCCAGCAGTAAAGGAAAACAGGGGGCCCTAAGCAATCAGCCCCAGCATTTT. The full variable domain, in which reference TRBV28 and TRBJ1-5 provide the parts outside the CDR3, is DVKVTQSSRYLVKRTGEKVFLECVQDMDHENMFWYRQDPGLGLRLIYFSYDVKMKEKGDIPEGYSVSREKKERFSLILESASTNQTSMYLCASSKGKQGALSNQPQHFGDGTRLSIL.

CDR3 region: CASGSPDIRRYTQYF. The CDR3 bases are TGTGCCAGCGGCTCTCCGGACATCAGGCGGTATACGCAGTATTTT. The chain joins TRBV6-5 to TRBJ2-3; tentatively, D is TRBD1 (5 bases). The germline V and J ends were trimmed by 8 bases and 7 bases, with 22 bases remaining between them. Germline CDR1 MNHEY, CDR2 SVGAGI. CDR3 length: 15 amino acids.

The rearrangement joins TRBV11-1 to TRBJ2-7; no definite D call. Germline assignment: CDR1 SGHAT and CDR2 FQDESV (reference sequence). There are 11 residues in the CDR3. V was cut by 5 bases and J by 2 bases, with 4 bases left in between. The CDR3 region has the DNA TGTGCCAGCAGCCGGGCCTACGAGCAGTACTTC. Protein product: CASSRAYEQYF. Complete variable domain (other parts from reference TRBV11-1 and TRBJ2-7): EAEVAQSPRYKITEKSQAVAFWCDPISGHATLYWYRQILGQGPELLVQFQDESVVDDSQLPKDRFSAERLKGVDSTLKIQPAELGDSAMYLCASSRAYEQYFGPGTRLTVT.

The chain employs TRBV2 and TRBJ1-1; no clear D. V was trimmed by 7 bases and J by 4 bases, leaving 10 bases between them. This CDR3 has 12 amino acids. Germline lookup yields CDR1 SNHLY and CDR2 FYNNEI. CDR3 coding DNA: TGTGCCAGCATGTTGGCCTTCACTGAAGCTTTCTTT. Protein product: CASMLAFTEAFF.

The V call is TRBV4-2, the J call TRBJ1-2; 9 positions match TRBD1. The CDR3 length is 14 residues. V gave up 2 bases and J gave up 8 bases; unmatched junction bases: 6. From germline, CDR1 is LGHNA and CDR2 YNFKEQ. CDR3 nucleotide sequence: TGTGCCAGCAGCCAAACAGGGGGCATAAGGGGCTACACCTTC. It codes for CASSQTGGIRGYTF.

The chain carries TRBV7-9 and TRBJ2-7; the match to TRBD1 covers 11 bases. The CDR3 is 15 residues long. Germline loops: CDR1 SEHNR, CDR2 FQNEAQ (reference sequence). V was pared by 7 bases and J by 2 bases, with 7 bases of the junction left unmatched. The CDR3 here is CASTPRDRGTYEQYF. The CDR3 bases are TGTGCCAGCACCCCACGGGACAGGGGGACCTACGAGCAGTACTTC.

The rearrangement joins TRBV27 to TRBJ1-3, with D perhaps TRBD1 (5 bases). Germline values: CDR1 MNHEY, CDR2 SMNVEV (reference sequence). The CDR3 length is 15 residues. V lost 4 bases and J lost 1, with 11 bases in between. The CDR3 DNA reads TGTGCCAGCAGTTCCCTGGGGGGGTCTGGAAACACCATATATTTT. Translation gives CASSSLGGSGNTIYF.